This TCR beta chain stems from a study of blood T cells in healthy people across ages. Study-level findings and limits: Total diversity from one million sequenced T cells was likely underestimated.

This clonotype was detected only a few times. Its cognate antigen is unknown. A sample-barcoded 5' primer and a J-beta primer mix were used in a second PCR of about 6 to 12 cycles. Each cDNA was tagged by a template-switch adaptor containing 12 random nucleotides. TCRdb independently ran MiXCR on the 5' RACE reads; one entry per CDR3 protein. This sample has 1.5 million to 2 million distinct CDR3 sequences, with roughly 43% found just once. Germline assignment: CDR1 SGHRS and CDR2 YFSETQ. Germline trimming cut 4 bases from V and 2 bases from J; bases unmatched to any gene: 8. The CDR3 totals 15 residues.

The rearrangement uses TRBV5-1 and TRBJ2-7, with 8 positions matching TRBD2. Sequences were obtained from blood. The TCR was taken from a human donor in good health. The DNA of the CDR3 is TGCGCCAGCAGCCCCCCAGCGGGGGTAGCCTACGAGCAGTACTTC. Its translation: CASSPPAGVAYEQYF.